The clone carrying this T cell receptor (beta chain) came up a few times. The repertoire was sequenced with immunoSEQ multiplex PCR; TCRdb's copy has only in-frame clones and lacks some. The sample holds hundreds of thousands of clones; about 91% are singletons and the top ten take around 1.3%. This record belongs to a study of blood T cell repertoires in COVID-19. Turning to the study itself: Material from acute and convalescent COVID-19 was sourced from the United States, Italy and Spain. PBMCs, B-cell-depleted T cells, or T cells provided the cDNA or gDNA that made up the material.

Clinical history reported by participants formed the basis on which cohorts were assigned. The CDR3 loop spans 13 amino acids. The V and J ends lost 6 bases and 4 bases respectively, with 12 bases between them. The germline V gene encodes CDR1 WSHSY and CDR2 SAAADI. Material: PBMCs or T cells enriched from blood (not recorded which). The receptor was derived from a woman aged 40 to 55 with acute COVID-19. The V gene is TRBV10-2, the J gene TRBJ1-1; perhaps TRBD1 as D (6 bases). The CDR3, as DNA: TGCGCCAGCAGGGACAGCCTTGTCACTGAAGCTTTCTTT. It encodes CASRDSLVTEAFF.